These T cell receptor beta chains were read from a single sample in a study of shared clonotypes between healthy human individuals. The repertoire was sequenced with immunoSEQ multiplex PCR; TCRdb's copy has only in-frame clones and lacks some. The sample consists of more than 550,000 clones, roughly 87% of them appearing once. The sequenced sample was memory CD8+ T cells from PBMCs. The receptors come from a man aged 18 to 29 in good health. Some clones in this sample may be carry-over from other donors' samples. Both conserved end residues are part of each CDR3. Each record gives: clone size, V gene, J gene, D gene, CDR3 DNA, CDR3 protein. The D gene is left open where the match is weak. Expanded clones are given a class, and other clones once, few, many or no size at all.

clone size: .
V gene: TRBV7-3
J gene: TRBJ2-1
D gene: .
CDR3 DNA: TGTGCCAGCAGCTTCTTCGGGACTCCTTACAATGAGCAGTTCTTC
CDR3 protein: CASSFFGTPYNEQFF

clone size: .
V gene: TRBV6-5
J gene: TRBJ2-7
D gene: .
CDR3 DNA: TGTGCCAGCAGACAGGGTCGTGGAGACGAGCAGTACTTC
CDR3 protein: CASRQGRGDEQYF

clone size: .
V gene: TRBV7-2
J gene: TRBJ2-1
D gene: TRBD1
CDR3 DNA: TGTGCCAGCAGAAGACAGGGGGCCTACAATGAGCAGTTCTTC
CDR3 protein: CASRRQGAYNEQFF

clone size: .
V gene: TRBV5-1
J gene: TRBJ1-2
D gene: .
CDR3 DNA: TGCGCCAGCAGCTTGGGATCAAGCCAAGCTCACTTC
CDR3 protein: CASSLGSSQAHF

clone size: .
V gene: TRBV11-2
J gene: TRBJ2-5
D gene: TRBD1
CDR3 DNA: TGTGCCAGCAGCCCTTGGACAGGGGCAGAGACCCAGTACTTC
CDR3 protein: CASSPWTGAETQYF

clone size: .
V gene: TRBV11-3
J gene: TRBJ2-7
D gene: .
CDR3 DNA: TGTGCCAGCAGCTCCCGGGACAACCCCTACGAGCAGTACTTC
CDR3 protein: CASSSRDNPYEQYF

clone size: once
V gene: TRBV9
J gene: TRBJ2-1
D gene: .
CDR3 DNA: TGTGCCAGCAGCACTCCGAATGAGCAGTTCTTC
CDR3 protein: CASSTPNEQFF

clone size: .
V gene: TRBV4-3
J gene: TRBJ2-2
D gene: .
CDR3 DNA: TGCGCCAGCAGCCAAGGTGCCTTGGACACCGGGGAGCTGTTTTTT
CDR3 protein: CASSQGALDTGELFF

clone size: .
V gene: TRBV11-2
J gene: TRBJ2-3
D gene: .
CDR3 DNA: TGTGCCAGCAGCTTATGGGTCAAGGCGGATACGCAGTATTTT
CDR3 protein: CASSLWVKADTQYF

clone size: .
V gene: TRBV27
J gene: TRBJ1-1
D gene: TRBD1
CDR3 DNA: TGTGCCAGCAGTTTTACAGGGGGGAACACTGAAGCTTTCTTT
CDR3 protein: CASSFTGGNTEAFF

clone size: .
V gene: TRBV28
J gene: TRBJ1-1
D gene: TRBD1
CDR3 DNA: TGTGCCAGCAGTCGTCTCCCGGGACAGGGAGGAACTAACACTGAAGCTTTCTTT
CDR3 protein: CASSRLPGQGGTNTEAFF

clone size: .
V gene: TRBV18
J gene: TRBJ2-7
D gene: TRBD2
CDR3 DNA: TGTGCCAGCTCACCAGCGGGACTAGCGGATATCTACGAGCAGTACTTC
CDR3 protein: CASSPAGLADIYEQYF

clone size: .
V gene: TRBV10-3
J gene: TRBJ2-1
D gene: .
CDR3 DNA: TGTGCCATCAGTGACAGTTTTACGAGCTCCTACAATGAGCAGTTCTTC
CDR3 protein: CAISDSFTSSYNEQFF

clone size: .
V gene: TRBV27
J gene: TRBJ1-1
D gene: TRBD1
CDR3 DNA: TGTGCCAGCAGTTTATCCGCCAGGGGGTATACTGAAGCTTTCTTT
CDR3 protein: CASSLSARGYTEAFF

clone size: .
V gene: TRBV29-1
J gene: TRBJ2-7
D gene: TRBD2
CDR3 DNA: TGCAGCGTTGCCCTAGCGGGAGCCTACGAGCAGTACTTC
CDR3 protein: CSVALAGAYEQYF

clone size: .
V gene: TRBV28
J gene: TRBJ2-5
D gene: TRBD2
CDR3 DNA: TGTGCCAGTTTAGCGGGACCTAAATCTTTAAATCGAGAGACCCAGTACTTC
CDR3 protein: CASLAGPKSLNRETQYF

clone size: .
V gene: TRBV9
J gene: TRBJ1-6
D gene: .
CDR3 DNA: TGTGCCAGCAGCCCTCAGAATTCACCCCTCCACTTT
CDR3 protein: CASSPQNSPLHF

clone size: few
V gene: TRBV28
J gene: TRBJ2-3
D gene: .
CDR3 DNA: TGTGCCAGCAGTTTATCCTTCGCGGGCCGGAGAGATACGCAGTATTTT
CDR3 protein: CASSLSFAGRRDTQYF

clone size: .
V gene: TRBV4-1
J gene: TRBJ2-1
D gene: .
CDR3 DNA: TGCGCCAGCAGCCAAGGTGGCAGCTTCTCCTACAATGAGCAGTTCTTC
CDR3 protein: CASSQGGSFSYNEQFF

clone size: .
V gene: TRBV5-1
J gene: TRBJ2-7
D gene: TRBD2
CDR3 DNA: TGCGCCAGCAGCTTGGCACTAGCGGGGGCCTACGAGCAGTACTTC
CDR3 protein: CASSLALAGAYEQYF